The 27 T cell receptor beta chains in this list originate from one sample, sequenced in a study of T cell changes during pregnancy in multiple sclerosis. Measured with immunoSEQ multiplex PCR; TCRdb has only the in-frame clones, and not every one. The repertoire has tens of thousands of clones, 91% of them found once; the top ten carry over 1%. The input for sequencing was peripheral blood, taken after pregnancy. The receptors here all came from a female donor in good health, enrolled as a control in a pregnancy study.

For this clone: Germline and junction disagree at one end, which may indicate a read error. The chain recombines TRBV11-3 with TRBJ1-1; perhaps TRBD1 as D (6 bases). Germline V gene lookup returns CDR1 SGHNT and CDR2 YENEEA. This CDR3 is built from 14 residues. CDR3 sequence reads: CASRLGKGVAEAFF. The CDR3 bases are TGTGCCAGCAGGTTAGGAAAGGGGGTCGCTGAAGCTTTCTTT. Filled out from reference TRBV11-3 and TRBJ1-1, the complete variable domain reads EAGVVQSPRYKIIEKKQPVAFWCNPISGHNTLYWYLQNLGQGPELLIRYENEEAVDDSQLPKDRFSAERLKGVDSTLKIQPAELGDSAVYLCASRLGKGVAEAFFGQGTRLTVV.

The CDR3 is CASSEETGQAGNTGELFF. The CDR3 bases are TGTGCCAGCAGTGAAGAGACGGGACAGGCTGGGAACACCGGGGAGCTGTTTTTT. The V and J genes are TRBV2 and TRBJ2-2; TRBD1 aligns across 8 bases. Germline V lookup: CDR1 SNHLY, CDR2 FYNNEI. V shed 1 base and J 1 base; nucleotides not matched to a gene: 8. CDR3 size: 18 residues.

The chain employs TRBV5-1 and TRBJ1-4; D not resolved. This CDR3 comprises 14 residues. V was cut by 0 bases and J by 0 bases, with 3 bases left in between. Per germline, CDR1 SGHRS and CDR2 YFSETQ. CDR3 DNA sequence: TGCGCCAGCAGCTTGGCCTCAACTAATGAAAAACTGTTTTTT. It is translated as CASSLASTNEKLFF.

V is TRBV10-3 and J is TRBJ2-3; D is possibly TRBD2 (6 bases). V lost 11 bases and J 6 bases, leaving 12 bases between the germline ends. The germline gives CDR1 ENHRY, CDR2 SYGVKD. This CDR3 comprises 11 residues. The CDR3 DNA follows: TGTGCCGGAGGGTCAGACGATACGCAGTATTTT. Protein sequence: CAGGSDDTQYF.

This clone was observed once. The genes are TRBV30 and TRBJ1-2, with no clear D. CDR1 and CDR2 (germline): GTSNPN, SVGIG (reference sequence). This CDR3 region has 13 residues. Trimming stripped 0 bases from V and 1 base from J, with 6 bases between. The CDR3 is CAWSVADNYGYTF. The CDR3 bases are TGTGCCTGGAGTGTAGCCGATAACTATGGCTACACCTTC.

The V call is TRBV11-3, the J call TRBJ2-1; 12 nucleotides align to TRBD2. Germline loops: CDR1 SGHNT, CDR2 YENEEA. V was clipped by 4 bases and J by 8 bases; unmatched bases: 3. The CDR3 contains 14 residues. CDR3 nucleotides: TGTGCCAGCAGCTCTAGGACTAGCGGGGATGAGCAGTTCTTC. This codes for CASSSRTSGDEQFF.

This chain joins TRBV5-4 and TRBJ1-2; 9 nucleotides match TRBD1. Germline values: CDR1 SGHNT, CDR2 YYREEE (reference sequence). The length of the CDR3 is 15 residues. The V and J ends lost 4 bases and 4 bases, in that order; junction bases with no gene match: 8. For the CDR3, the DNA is TGTGCCAGCAGCACCGGGACAGGGCTAGTCTATGGCTACACCTTC. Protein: CASSTGTGLVYGYTF.

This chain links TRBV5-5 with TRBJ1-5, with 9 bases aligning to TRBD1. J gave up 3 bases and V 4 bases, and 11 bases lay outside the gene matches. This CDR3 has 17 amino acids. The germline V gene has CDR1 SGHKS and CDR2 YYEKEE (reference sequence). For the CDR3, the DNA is TGTGCCAGCAGCCCCTACCCCGACAGGGGGGCCAATCAGCCCCAGCATTTT. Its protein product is CASSPYPDRGANQPQHF.

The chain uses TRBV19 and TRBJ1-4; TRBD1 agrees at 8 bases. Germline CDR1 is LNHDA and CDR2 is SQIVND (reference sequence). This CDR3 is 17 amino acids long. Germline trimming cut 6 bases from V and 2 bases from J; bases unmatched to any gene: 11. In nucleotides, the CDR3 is TGTGCCAGTAGCAGACCTGCCAACAGGGGGACTAATGAAAAACTGTTTTTT. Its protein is CASSRPANRGTNEKLFF.

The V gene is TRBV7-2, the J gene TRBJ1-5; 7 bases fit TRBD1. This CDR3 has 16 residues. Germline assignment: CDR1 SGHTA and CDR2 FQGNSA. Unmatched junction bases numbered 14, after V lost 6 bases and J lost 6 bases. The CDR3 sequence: CASSEPQGYGGQPQHF. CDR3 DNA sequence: TGTGCCAGCAGTGAGCCACAGGGGTATGGGGGTCAGCCCCAGCATTTT.

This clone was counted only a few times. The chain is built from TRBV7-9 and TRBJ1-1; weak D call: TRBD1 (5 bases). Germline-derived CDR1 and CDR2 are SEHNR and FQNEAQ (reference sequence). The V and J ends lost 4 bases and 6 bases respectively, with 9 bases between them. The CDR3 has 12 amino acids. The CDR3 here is CASSSAGAEAFF. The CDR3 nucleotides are TGTGCCAGCAGCTCCGCGGGGGCTGAAGCTTTCTTT.

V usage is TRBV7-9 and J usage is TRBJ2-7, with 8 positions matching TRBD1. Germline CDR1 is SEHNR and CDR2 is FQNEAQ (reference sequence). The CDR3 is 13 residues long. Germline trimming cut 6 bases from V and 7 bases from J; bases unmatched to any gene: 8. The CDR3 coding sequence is TGTGCCAGCAGACCAGGGGGCTCGCGAGAGCAGTACTTC. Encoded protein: CASRPGGSREQYF. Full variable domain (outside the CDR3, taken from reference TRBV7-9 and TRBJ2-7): DTGVSQNPRHKITKRGQNVTFRCDPISEHNRLYWYRQTLGQGPEFLTYFQNEAQLEKSRLLSDRFSAERPKGSFSTLEIQRTEQGDSAMYLCASRPGGSREQYFGPGTRLTVT.

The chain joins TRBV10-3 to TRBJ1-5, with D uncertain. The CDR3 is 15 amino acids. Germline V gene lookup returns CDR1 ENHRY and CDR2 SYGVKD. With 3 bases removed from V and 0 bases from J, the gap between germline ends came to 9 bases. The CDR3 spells CAISDFTGSNQPQHF. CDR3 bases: TGTGCCATCAGTGATTTTACGGGTAGCAATCAGCCCCAGCATTTT.

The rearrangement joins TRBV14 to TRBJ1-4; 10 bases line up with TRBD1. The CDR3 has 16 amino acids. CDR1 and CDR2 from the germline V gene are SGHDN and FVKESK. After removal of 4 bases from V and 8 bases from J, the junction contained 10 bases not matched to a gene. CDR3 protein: CASSPHPGQGTEKLFF. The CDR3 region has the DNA TGTGCCAGCAGCCCTCACCCGGGACAGGGGACCGAAAAACTGTTTTTT.

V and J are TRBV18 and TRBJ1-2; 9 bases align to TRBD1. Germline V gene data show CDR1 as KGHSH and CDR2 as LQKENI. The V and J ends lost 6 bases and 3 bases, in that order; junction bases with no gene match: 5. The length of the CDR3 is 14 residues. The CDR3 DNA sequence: TGTGCCAGCTCGGGACAGGGAGGCGACTATGGCTACACCTTC. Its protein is CASSGQGGDYGYTF. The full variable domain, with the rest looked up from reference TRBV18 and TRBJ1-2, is NAGVMQNPRHLVRRRGQEARLRCSPMKGHSHVYWYRQLPEEGLKFMVYLQKENIIDESGMPKERFSAEFPKEGPSILRIQQVVRGDSAAYFCASSGQGGDYGYTFGSGTRLTVV.

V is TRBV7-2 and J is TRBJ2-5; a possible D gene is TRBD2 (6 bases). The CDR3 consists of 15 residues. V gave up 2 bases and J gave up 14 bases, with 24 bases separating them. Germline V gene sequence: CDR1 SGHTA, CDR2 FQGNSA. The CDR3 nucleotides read TGTGCCAGCAGCTTATATGGGGGGTCGGGACGAGACTCCTACTTC. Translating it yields CASSLYGGSGRDSYF.

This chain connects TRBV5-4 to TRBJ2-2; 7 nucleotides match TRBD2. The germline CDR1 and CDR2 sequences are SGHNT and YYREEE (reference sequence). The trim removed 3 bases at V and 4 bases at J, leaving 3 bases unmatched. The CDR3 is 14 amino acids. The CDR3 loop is CASSSGRGTGELFF. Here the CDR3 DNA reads TGTGCCAGCAGCTCGGGGAGGGGCACCGGGGAGCTGTTTTTT.

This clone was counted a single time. CDR3: CATAGFSYNEQFF. CDR3 bases: TGTGCCACCGCAGGGTTCTCCTACAATGAGCAGTTCTTC. The V gene is TRBV28, the J gene TRBJ2-1, with a weak D call TRBD1 (5 bases). CDR1 and CDR2 (germline): MDHEN, SYDVKM. The V end was cut by 10 bases, the J end by 0 bases, with 10 bases between. The CDR3 is 13 amino acids. Full variable domain (rest looked up from reference TRBV28 and TRBJ2-1): DVKVTQSSRYLVKRTGEKVFLECVQDMDHENMFWYRQDPGLGLRLIYFSYDVKMKEKGDIPEGYSVSREKKERFSLILESASTNQTSMYLCATAGFSYNEQFFGPGTRLTVL.

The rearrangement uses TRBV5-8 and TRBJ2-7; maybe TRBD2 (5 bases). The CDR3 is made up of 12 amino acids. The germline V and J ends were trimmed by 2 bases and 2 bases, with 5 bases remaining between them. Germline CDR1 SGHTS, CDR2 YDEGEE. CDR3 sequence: CASSFGAYEQYF. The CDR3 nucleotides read TGTGCCAGCAGCTTCGGGGCCTACGAGCAGTACTTC.

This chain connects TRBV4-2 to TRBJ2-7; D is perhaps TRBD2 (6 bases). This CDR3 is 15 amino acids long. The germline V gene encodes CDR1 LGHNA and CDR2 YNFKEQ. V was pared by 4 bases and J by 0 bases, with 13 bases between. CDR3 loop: CASSPTEGPSYEQYF. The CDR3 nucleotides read TGTGCCAGCAGCCCGACGGAGGGCCCCTCCTACGAGCAGTACTTC.

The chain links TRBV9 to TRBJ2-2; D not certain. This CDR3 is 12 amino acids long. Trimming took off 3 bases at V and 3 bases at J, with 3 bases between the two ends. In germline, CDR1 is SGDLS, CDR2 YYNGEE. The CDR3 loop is CASSAYTGELFF. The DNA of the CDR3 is TGTGCCAGCAGCGCTTACACCGGGGAGCTGTTTTTT.

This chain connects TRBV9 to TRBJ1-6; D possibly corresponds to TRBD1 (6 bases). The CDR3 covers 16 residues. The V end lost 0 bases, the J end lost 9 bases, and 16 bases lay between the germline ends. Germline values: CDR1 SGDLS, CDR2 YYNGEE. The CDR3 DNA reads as TGTGCCAGCAGCGTAGGGCCAGGGGAATCCGGTTCACCCCTCCACTTT. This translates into CASSVGPGESGSPLHF.

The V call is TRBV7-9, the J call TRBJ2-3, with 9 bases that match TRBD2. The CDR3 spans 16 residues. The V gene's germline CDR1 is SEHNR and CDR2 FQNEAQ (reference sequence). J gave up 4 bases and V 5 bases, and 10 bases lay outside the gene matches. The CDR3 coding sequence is TGTGCCAGCAGCGAAGAAGCGGGGGGCGGGGCAGATACGCAGTATTTT. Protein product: CASSEEAGGGADTQYF.

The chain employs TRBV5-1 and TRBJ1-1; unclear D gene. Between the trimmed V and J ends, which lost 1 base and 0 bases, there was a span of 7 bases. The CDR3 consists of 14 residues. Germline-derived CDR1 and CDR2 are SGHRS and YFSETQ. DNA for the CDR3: TGCGCCAGCAGCTTGAACGGGATGAACACTGAAGCTTTCTTT. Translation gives CASSLNGMNTEAFF.

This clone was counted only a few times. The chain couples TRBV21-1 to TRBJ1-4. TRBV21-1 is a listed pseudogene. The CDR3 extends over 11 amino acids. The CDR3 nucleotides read TGTGCCAGCAGGGCGGGTGAAAAACTGTTTTTT. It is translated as CASRAGEKLFF.

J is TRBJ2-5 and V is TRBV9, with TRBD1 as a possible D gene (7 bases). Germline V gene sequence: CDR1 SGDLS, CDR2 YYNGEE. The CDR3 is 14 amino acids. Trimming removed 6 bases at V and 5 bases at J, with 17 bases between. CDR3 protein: CASNGGGAGETQYF. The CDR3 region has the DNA TGTGCCAGCAATGGAGGGGGCGCCGGGGAGACCCAGTACTTC.

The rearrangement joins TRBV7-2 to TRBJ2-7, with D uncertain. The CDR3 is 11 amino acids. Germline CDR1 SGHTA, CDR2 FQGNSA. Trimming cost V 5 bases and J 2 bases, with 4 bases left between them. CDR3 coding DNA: TGTGCCAGCAGCGCTACCTACGAGCAGTACTTC. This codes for CASSATYEQYF.